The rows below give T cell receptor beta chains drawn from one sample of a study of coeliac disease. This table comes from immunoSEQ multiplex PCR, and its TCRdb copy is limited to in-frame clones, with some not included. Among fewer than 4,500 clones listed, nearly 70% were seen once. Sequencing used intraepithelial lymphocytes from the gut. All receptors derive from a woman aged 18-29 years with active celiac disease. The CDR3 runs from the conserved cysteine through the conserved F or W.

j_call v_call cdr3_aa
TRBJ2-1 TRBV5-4 CASSLWGAGDSYNEQFF
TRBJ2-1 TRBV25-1 CASSITSNEQFF
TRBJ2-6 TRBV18 CASSDSTDIYKSRANVLTF
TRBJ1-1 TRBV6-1 CASTRGRDTEAFF
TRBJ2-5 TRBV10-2 CASSGTGETQYF
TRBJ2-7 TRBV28 CASTPTGRITYEQYF
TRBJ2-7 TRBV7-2 CASSTHTGTRTYYEQYF
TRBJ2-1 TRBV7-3 CASSPSGGAGEQFF
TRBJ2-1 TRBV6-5 CASSSGGSREQFF
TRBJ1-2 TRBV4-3 CASSQGYRITTYGYTF
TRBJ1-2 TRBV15 CATSVFVGGHGYTF
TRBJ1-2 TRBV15 CATSRDLVGGYTF
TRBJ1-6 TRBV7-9 CASSLWTENSPLHF
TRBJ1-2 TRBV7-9 CASSSKIDRGKGYTF